This T cell receptor (beta chain) was sequenced in a study of blood T cell repertoires in COVID-19. Produced via immunoSEQ multiplex PCR; TCRdb's table is partial and in-frame only. Here the sample spans a few hundred thousand clones, about 90% being singletons. The CDR3 is 15 amino acids. The germline gives CDR1 SNHLY, CDR2 FYNNEI. The V gene lost 4 bases and the J gene lost 0 bases, with 11 bases spanning the gap. The sample was PBMCs or T cells enriched from blood (not recorded which). The chain links TRBV2 to TRBJ2-3, with D possibly matching TRBD2 (6 bases). The receptor was isolated from a young woman who had recovered from COVID-19. CDR3 amino acids: CASSGGGLSTDTQYF. CDR3 DNA sequence: TGTGCCAGCAGTGGGGGTGGACTAAGCACAGATACGCAGTATTTT.